This TCR beta chain was sequenced during a study of T cell changes during pregnancy in multiple sclerosis. The CDR3 is made up of 13 amino acids. V gave up 3 bases and J gave up 5 bases, with 8 bases separating them. CDR1 is SGHVS and CDR2 is FQNEAQ in the germline V gene. This table comes from immunoSEQ multiplex PCR, and its TCRdb copy is limited to in-frame clones, with some not included. The sample lists tens of thousands of clones, 80% to 95% occurring once. This chain links TRBV7-8 with TRBJ1-3, with D perhaps matching TRBD1 (5 bases). Sequenced here: peripheral blood, sampled after pregnancy. The TCR was taken from a female donor with multiple sclerosis, enrolled in a pregnancy study. The CDR3, as DNA: TGTGCCAGCAGCTTGGACACACGAAACACCATATATTTT. As protein: CASSLDTRNTIYF.